The next 20 T cell receptor beta chains were all read from a single sample in a study of blood T cell repertoires in COVID-19. Repertoires were generated with immunoSEQ multiplex PCR, while TCRdb's copy carries only in-frame clones and drops some. The sample yields approximately 360,000 clones, 90% seen once. The sample consisted of peripheral blood. The receptors were sampled from a man aged 18 to 29 with active or convalescent COVID-19.

The chain employs TRBV29-1 and TRBJ2-2, with TRBD2 as a possible D gene (7 bases). The CDR3 is 16 amino acids. The V gene's germline CDR1 is SQVTM and CDR2 ANQGSEA. With 6 bases removed from V and 4 bases from J, the gap between germline ends came to 21 bases. Here the CDR3 reads CSVEGGPAGTTGELFF. CDR3 nucleotides: TGCAGCGTCGAGGGGGGGCCAGCCGGAACCACCGGGGAGCTGTTTTTT.

The V call is TRBV11-3, the J call TRBJ2-1, with D perhaps matching TRBD2 (5 bases). The germline V gene encodes CDR1 SGHNT and CDR2 YENEEA. The CDR3 length is 12 residues. Between the trimmed V and J ends, which lost 5 bases and 5 bases, there was a span of 7 bases. The CDR3 region has the DNA TGTGCCAGCAGCACGGGAAACAATGAGCAGTTCTTC. Amino acids: CASSTGNNEQFF.

The chain recombines TRBV30 with TRBJ2-2; D is undetermined. The CDR3 totals 15 residues. The V gene's germline CDR1 is GTSNPN and CDR2 SVGIG (reference sequence). The V end lost 0 bases, the J end lost 1 base, and 9 bases lay between the germline ends. CDR3 protein: CAWSVTYGNTGELFF. The CDR3 DNA is TGTGCCTGGAGTGTGACTTACGGGAACACCGGGGAGCTGTTTTTT.

The V and J genes are TRBV11-2 and TRBJ2-7, with D perhaps TRBD1 (5 bases). Germline V gene data show CDR1 as SGHAT and CDR2 as FQNNGV. This CDR3 has 15 residues. Trimming took 1 base from V and 3 from J, leaving 13 bases between them. CDR3 in amino acids: CASSLVGLGVYEQYF. CDR3 DNA: TGTGCCAGCAGCTTAGTCGGGCTAGGGGTCTACGAGCAGTACTTC.

The chain has TRBV18 and TRBJ1-4; TRBD1 matches at 8 bases. Looked up from germline, CDR1 is KGHSH and CDR2 is LQKENI. The CDR3 loop spans 18 amino acids. J was trimmed by 2 bases and V by 2 bases; bases with no gene match: 10. The CDR3 sequence is CASSPIQGASRTNEKLFF. As DNA, the CDR3 is TGTGCCAGCTCACCAATCCAGGGGGCATCGAGGACTAATGAAAAACTGTTTTTT.

This clone was seen once. The chain is built from TRBV4-1 and TRBJ2-7; possibly TRBD1 for D (6 bases). This CDR3 has 15 amino acids. CDR1 MGHRA and CDR2 YSYEKL come from the germline V gene. Trimming took off 0 bases at V and 6 bases at J, with 15 bases between the two ends. The CDR3 bases are TGCGCCAGCAGCCAAGAGCACAGGGAATTAGCCGAGCAGTACTTC. Protein product: CASSQEHRELAEQYF.

This chain uses TRBV14 with TRBJ2-7, with a weak D call TRBD1 (5 bases). Germline CDR1 reads SGHDN; CDR2 reads FVKESK. With 0 bases removed from V and 0 bases from J, the gap between germline ends came to 12 bases. CDR3 length: 16 residues. CDR3 residues: CASSQDGGHSSYEQYF. Written as DNA, the CDR3 is TGTGCCAGCAGCCAAGATGGTGGACATAGCTCCTACGAGCAGTACTTC.

The V gene is TRBV9, the J gene TRBJ2-1, with 9 positions matching TRBD2. The junction had 11 bases not matched to a gene; V was cut back by 4 bases and J by 6 bases. CDR3 size: 16 residues. The germline V gene has CDR1 SGDLS and CDR2 YYNGEE. CDR3 loop: CASSPREGLASNEQFF. The CDR3 nucleotides read TGTGCCAGCAGCCCACGAGAGGGACTAGCTAGCAATGAGCAGTTCTTC.

The V and J genes are TRBV21-1 and TRBJ2-2; the tabulated D call, TRBD2, remains unverified against the DNA. TRBV21-1 corresponds to a pseudogene. The CDR3 runs to 17 residues. The CDR3 loop is CASSTRDKGRPTGELFF. Written as DNA, the CDR3 is TGTGCCAGCAGCACCCGGGATAAGGGTCGTCCCACCGGGGAGCTGTTTTTT.

The chain links TRBV3-1 (or the pseudogene TRBV3-2) to TRBJ1-2; D is undetermined. The germline V gene encodes CDR1 LGHDT and CDR2 YNNKEL (reference sequence). This CDR3 is 15 amino acids long. V dropped 0 bases and J dropped 0 bases, with 8 bases sitting between them. CDR3 nucleotide sequence: TGTGCCAGCAGCCAAGATGAGGGCACTAACTATGGCTACACCTTC. Protein: CASSQDEGTNYGYTF.

This rearrangement joins TRBV28 to TRBJ2-7, with 7 bases aligning to TRBD1. The trim removed 6 bases at V and 12 bases at J, leaving 17 bases unmatched. The CDR3 length is 14 residues. The germline gives CDR1 MDHEN, CDR2 SYDVKM. The CDR3 DNA follows: TGTGCCAGCAGCATCCGGGACAGTCCCTACGAGAGGTACTTC. Its protein product is CASSIRDSPYERYF.

V gene TRBV7-2 combines with J gene TRBJ2-1; TRBD2 matches 11 bases. The CDR3 loop spans 16 amino acids. Germline trimming cut 1 base from V and 5 bases from J; bases unmatched to any gene: 4. CDR1 is SGHTA, CDR2 FQGNSA, per germline. For the CDR3, the DNA is TGTGCCAGCAGCTTAGACGGGACTAGCGGTCACAATGAGCAGTTCTTC. It codes for CASSLDGTSGHNEQFF.

The rearrangement joins TRBV10-3 to TRBJ2-3, with D uncertain. The CDR3 loop spans 12 amino acids. The V and J ends lost 6 bases and 1 base respectively, with 5 bases between them. In germline, CDR1 is ENHRY, CDR2 SYGVKD. CDR3 nucleotides: TGTGCCATCAGCTCTGGCACAGATACGCAGTATTTT. This sequence encodes CAISSGTDTQYF.

The chain is built from TRBV5-1 and TRBJ2-5; 7 bases fit TRBD1. Germline V gene lookup returns CDR1 SGHRS and CDR2 YFSETQ. After removal of 3 bases from V and 2 bases from J, the junction contained 7 bases not matched to a gene. This CDR3 contains 15 residues. The CDR3 bases are TGCGCCAGCAGCTCTACAGGGGTCCCACAAGAGACCCAGTACTTC. Amino acid sequence: CASSSTGVPQETQYF.

This clone was detected only once. Other nucleotide sequences from this sample produce the same CDR3. V gene TRBV28 combines with J gene TRBJ1-1; no clear D. The CDR3 consists of 12 residues. Germline V gives CDR1 MDHEN, CDR2 SYDVKM. V was cut by 3 bases and J by 0 bases, with 2 bases left in between. The DNA of the CDR3 is TGTGCCAGCAGTTTTATGAACACTGAAGCTTTCTTT. Residues: CASSFMNTEAFF.

The CDR3 DNA reads as TGTGCCTGGACGAAGGGACTGGGGGTTAACACCGGGGAGCTGTTTTTT. Protein: CAWTKGLGVNTGELFF. The V and J genes are TRBV30 and TRBJ2-2; perhaps TRBD2 as D (6 bases). Trimming left V 4 bases short and J 2 bases short, with 17 bases between. Germline loops: CDR1 GTSNPN, CDR2 SVGIG (reference sequence). This CDR3 has 16 residues.

The count of this clone is one. V usage is TRBV5-1 and J usage is TRBJ1-1, with a tentative D call TRBD1 (5 bases). Trimming shortened V by 4 bases and J by 0 bases, and 16 bases separated the two germline ends. The CDR3 has 16 amino acids. CDR1 is SGHRS, CDR2 YFSETQ, per germline. The CDR3 loop reads CASSVPQDAMNTEAFF. Written as DNA, the CDR3 is TGCGCCAGCAGCGTCCCACAGGATGCGATGAACACTGAAGCTTTCTTT.

The chain is built from TRBV12-3 or TRBV12-4 and TRBJ2-7, with D perhaps TRBD2 (5 bases). The CDR3 covers 12 residues. V lost 6 bases and J 4 bases, leaving 10 bases between the germline ends. The CDR3 DNA reads as TGTGCCAGCAGAGCGGTTCAATACGAGCAGTACTTC. This translates into CASRAVQYEQYF.

This clone was counted a few times. This same CDR3 is encoded by further DNA sequences in the sample. The chain recombines TRBV7-9 with TRBJ1-1; D remains unclear. CDR3 length equals 15 residues. In germline, CDR1 is SEHNR, CDR2 FQNEAQ (reference sequence). Trimming shortened V by 3 bases and J by 1 base, and 12 bases separated the two germline ends. The CDR3 bases are TGTGCCAGCAGCTTCGGAGACCGGGAGAACACTGAAGCTTTCTTT. Protein: CASSFGDRENTEAFF.

V is TRBV18 and J is TRBJ2-7; D remains ambiguous. The CDR3 spans 12 residues. Germline assignment: CDR1 KGHSH and CDR2 LQKENI. With 5 bases removed from V and 6 bases from J, the gap between germline ends came to 11 bases. The CDR3, as DNA: TGTGCCAGCTCAAATCAGGTCCGCGAGCAGTACTTC. Protein: CASSNQVREQYF. Full variable domain (missing parts from reference TRBV18 and TRBJ2-7): NAGVMQNPRHLVRRRGQEARLRCSPMKGHSHVYWYRQLPEEGLKFMVYLQKENIIDESGMPKERFSAEFPKEGPSILRIQQVVRGDSAAYFCASSNQVREQYFGPGTRLTVT.